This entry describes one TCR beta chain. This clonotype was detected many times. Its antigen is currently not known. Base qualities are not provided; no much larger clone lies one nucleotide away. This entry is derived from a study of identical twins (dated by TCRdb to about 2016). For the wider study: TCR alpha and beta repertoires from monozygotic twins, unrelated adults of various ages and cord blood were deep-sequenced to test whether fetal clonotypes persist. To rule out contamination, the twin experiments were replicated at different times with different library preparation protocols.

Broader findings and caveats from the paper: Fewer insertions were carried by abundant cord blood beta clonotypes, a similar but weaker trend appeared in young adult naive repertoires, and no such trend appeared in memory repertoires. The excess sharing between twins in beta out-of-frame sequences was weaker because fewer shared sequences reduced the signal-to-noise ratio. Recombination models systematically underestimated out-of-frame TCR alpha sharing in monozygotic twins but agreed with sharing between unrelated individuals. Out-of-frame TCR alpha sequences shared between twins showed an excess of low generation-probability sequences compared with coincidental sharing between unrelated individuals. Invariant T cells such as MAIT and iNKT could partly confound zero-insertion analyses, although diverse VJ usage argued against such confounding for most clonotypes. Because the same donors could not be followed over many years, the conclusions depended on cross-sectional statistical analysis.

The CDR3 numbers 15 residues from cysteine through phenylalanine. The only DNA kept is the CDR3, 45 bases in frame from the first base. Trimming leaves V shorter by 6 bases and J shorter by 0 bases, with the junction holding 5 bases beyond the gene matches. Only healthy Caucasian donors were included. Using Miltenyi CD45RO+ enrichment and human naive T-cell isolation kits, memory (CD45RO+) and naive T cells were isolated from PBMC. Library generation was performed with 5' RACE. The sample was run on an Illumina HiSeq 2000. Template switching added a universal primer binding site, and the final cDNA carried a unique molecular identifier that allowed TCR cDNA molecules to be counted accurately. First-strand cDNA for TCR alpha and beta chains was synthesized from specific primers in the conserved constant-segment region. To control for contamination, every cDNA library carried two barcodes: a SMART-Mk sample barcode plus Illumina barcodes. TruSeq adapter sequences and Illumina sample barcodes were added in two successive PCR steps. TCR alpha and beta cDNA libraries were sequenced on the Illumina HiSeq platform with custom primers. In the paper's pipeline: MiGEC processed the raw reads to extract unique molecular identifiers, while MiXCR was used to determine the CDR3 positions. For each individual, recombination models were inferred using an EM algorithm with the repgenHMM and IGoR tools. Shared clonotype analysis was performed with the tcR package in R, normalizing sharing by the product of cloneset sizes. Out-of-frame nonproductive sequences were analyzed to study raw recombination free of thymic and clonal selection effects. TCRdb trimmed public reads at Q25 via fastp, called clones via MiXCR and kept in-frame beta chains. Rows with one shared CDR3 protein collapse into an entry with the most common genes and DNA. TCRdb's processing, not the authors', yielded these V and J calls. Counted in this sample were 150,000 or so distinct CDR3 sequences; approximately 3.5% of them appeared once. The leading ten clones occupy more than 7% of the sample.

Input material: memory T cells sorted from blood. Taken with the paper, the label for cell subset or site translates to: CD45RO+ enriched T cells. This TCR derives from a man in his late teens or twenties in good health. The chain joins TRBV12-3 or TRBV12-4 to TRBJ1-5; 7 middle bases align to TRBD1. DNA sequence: TGTGCCAGCAGAGGACAGGAATATAGCAATCAGCCCCAGCATTTT. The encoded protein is CASRGQEYSNQPQHF.